The rows below give T cell receptor beta chains drawn from one sample of a study of PD-1 blockade in classical Hodgkin lymphoma. Method: immunoSEQ multiplex PCR; TCRdb's copy keeps in-frame clones and lacks some. The table records 50,000 to 75,000 clones, 75% to 90% of them present only once. This sample comprised peripheral blood mononuclear cells (PBMCs), obtained at baseline. These TCRs come from a human donor with classical Hodgkin lymphoma. Each CDR3 is given with its conserved first and last residue. D genes are given only for firm matches. Size values are once, few and many counts, or a class for expanded clones, and some rows have none.

V gene: TRBV4-1
D gene: NA
J gene: TRBJ2-3
clone size: NA
CDR3 DNA: TGCGCCAGCAGCCGCACAGCAGATACGCAGTATTTT
CDR3 protein: CASSRTADTQYF

V gene: TRBV27
D gene: TRBD1
J gene: TRBJ2-7
clone size: NA
CDR3 DNA: TGTGCCAGCAGTTCAGTTACAGGGGACTACGAGCAGTACTTC
CDR3 protein: CASSSVTGDYEQYF

V gene: TRBV10-3
D gene: NA
J gene: TRBJ1-2
clone size: NA
CDR3 DNA: TGTGCCAGCAGTTACGGGGCAGGCTACACCTTC
CDR3 protein: CASSYGAGYTF

V gene: TRBV11-2
D gene: NA
J gene: TRBJ1-2
clone size: NA
CDR3 DNA: TGTGCCAGCAGCTTACCCGGGGCCTATGGCTACACCTTC
CDR3 protein: CASSLPGAYGYTF

V gene: TRBV12-5
D gene: TRBD1
J gene: TRBJ2-5
clone size: NA
CDR3 DNA: TGTGCTAGTGGTTCGGGACAGGGGGCAAGGGAGACCCAGTACTTC
CDR3 protein: CASGSGQGARETQYF

V gene: TRBV5-4
D gene: TRBD2
J gene: TRBJ2-1
clone size: NA
CDR3 DNA: TGTGCCAGCAGCTTGGAAGCGGGGCCGGGGGACAATGAGCAGTTCTTC
CDR3 protein: CASSLEAGPGDNEQFF

V gene: TRBV7-8
D gene: NA
J gene: TRBJ1-5
clone size: NA
CDR3 DNA: TGTGCCAGCAGCCCAGGTTGGAGTCTGGTTTATTGGGCTCAGCCCCAGCATTTT
CDR3 protein: CASSPGWSLVYWAQPQHF

V gene: TRBV30
D gene: NA
J gene: TRBJ2-3
clone size: NA
CDR3 DNA: TGTGCCTGGAGTCCCGGCTTCGGGCTAGCTGTCCCAGATACGCAGTATTTT
CDR3 protein: CAWSPGFGLAVPDTQYF

V gene: TRBV6-1
D gene: NA
J gene: TRBJ2-2
clone size: NA
CDR3 DNA: TGTGCCAGCGGGGGACTCCTGGTGGTCGGGGAGCTGTTTTTT
CDR3 protein: CASGGLLVVGELFF

V gene: TRBV19
D gene: NA
J gene: TRBJ1-1
clone size: NA
CDR3 DNA: TGTGCCAGTATCCGGGGAGGAACTGAAGCTTTCTTT
CDR3 protein: CASIRGGTEAFF

V gene: TRBV6-5
D gene: NA
J gene: TRBJ2-5
clone size: NA
CDR3 DNA: TGTGCCAGCAGTCGGACGGAGTACCAAGAGACCCAGTACTTC
CDR3 protein: CASSRTEYQETQYF

V gene: TRBV4-1
D gene: TRBD2
J gene: TRBJ2-7
clone size: NA
CDR3 DNA: TGCGCCAGCAGCCAACGCCACCCTAGCGGACCCTACGAGCAGTACTTC
CDR3 protein: CASSQRHPSGPYEQYF

V gene: TRBV5-1
D gene: NA
J gene: TRBJ2-7
clone size: NA
CDR3 DNA: TGCGCCAGCAGCTTGGAGTACGGGGTGAGGAACGAGCAGTACTTC
CDR3 protein: CASSLEYGVRNEQYF

V gene: TRBV4-2
D gene: NA
J gene: TRBJ1-2
clone size: NA
CDR3 DNA: TGTGCCAGCAGCCAGCCCCGGGACTACTCACGGTATGGCTACACCTTC
CDR3 protein: CASSQPRDYSRYGYTF

V gene: TRBV2
D gene: NA
J gene: TRBJ2-7
clone size: NA
CDR3 DNA: TGTGCCAGCAGTGAAGGCCTCTCCTACGAGCAGTACTTC
CDR3 protein: CASSEGLSYEQYF

V gene: TRBV7-9
D gene: NA
J gene: TRBJ2-7
clone size: NA
CDR3 DNA: TGTGCCAGCAGCGGCAGGGAGTTCTACGAGCAGTACTTC
CDR3 protein: CASSGREFYEQYF

V gene: TRBV6-1
D gene: TRBD2
J gene: TRBJ2-5
clone size: once
CDR3 DNA: TGTGCCAGCAGTTCCTGGACTAGCTGGGAGACCCAGTACTTC
CDR3 protein: CASSSWTSWETQYF

V gene: TRBV2
D gene: NA
J gene: TRBJ1-1
clone size: NA
CDR3 DNA: TGTGCCAGCAGGACCCTAAGGGGGGCTGAAGCTTTCTTT
CDR3 protein: CASRTLRGAEAFF

V gene: TRBV6-6
D gene: NA
J gene: TRBJ1-1
clone size: NA
CDR3 DNA: TGTGCCAGCAGTAACCACCCGGGGCGGAAGTTTGAAGCTTTCTTT
CDR3 protein: CASSNHPGRKFEAFF

V gene: TRBV4-1
D gene: NA
J gene: TRBJ1-1
clone size: few
CDR3 DNA: TGCGCCAGCAGCCAAGAAGGTATACCTGAAGCTTTCTTT
CDR3 protein: CASSQEGIPEAFF

V gene: TRBV6-1
D gene: NA
J gene: TRBJ2-1
clone size: NA
CDR3 DNA: TGTGCCAGCGCAGGGGGGCCCTACAATGAGCAGTTCTTC
CDR3 protein: CASAGGPYNEQFF

V gene: TRBV30
D gene: TRBD1
J gene: TRBJ1-1
clone size: NA
CDR3 DNA: TGTGCCTGGAGTAGCCAGGGGGCATATGCTTTCTTT
CDR3 protein: CAWSSQGAYAFF

V gene: TRBV4-2
D gene: NA
J gene: TRBJ1-1
clone size: NA
CDR3 DNA: TGTGCCAGCAGTGGCTTGGCTGAAGCTTTCTTT
CDR3 protein: CASSGLAEAFF

V gene: TRBV13
D gene: NA
J gene: TRBJ2-2
clone size: NA
CDR3 DNA: TGTGCCAGCAGCTTAGTTGGCGACCCCGGCGCCGGGGAGCTGTTTTTT
CDR3 protein: CASSLVGDPGAGELFF

V gene: TRBV19
D gene: NA
J gene: TRBJ1-5
clone size: few
CDR3 DNA: TGTGCCAGCCGCCGGGACGGTGTGGGTCAGCCCCAGCATTTT
CDR3 protein: CASRRDGVGQPQHF

V gene: TRBV7-8
D gene: TRBD1
J gene: TRBJ1-2
clone size: few
CDR3 DNA: TGTGCCAGCAGCCCAGACAGGGGTAGTGGCTACACCTTC
CDR3 protein: CASSPDRGSGYTF

V gene: TRBV5-1
D gene: NA
J gene: TRBJ1-1
clone size: NA
CDR3 DNA: TGCGCCAGCCACAGCGGGGACACTGAAGCTTTCTTT
CDR3 protein: CASHSGDTEAFF

V gene: TRBV7-9
D gene: TRBD1
J gene: TRBJ1-2
clone size: NA
CDR3 DNA: TGTGCCAGCAGCCAAGGACAGGGAGGCTACACCTTC
CDR3 protein: CASSQGQGGYTF

V gene: TRBV10-3
D gene: NA
J gene: TRBJ1-1
clone size: NA
CDR3 DNA: TGTGCCATCACACCCGAACAGCAGAACACTGAAGCTTTCTTT
CDR3 protein: CAITPEQQNTEAFF

V gene: TRBV7-2
D gene: NA
J gene: TRBJ1-6
clone size: NA
CDR3 DNA: TGTGCCAGCAGCTTAGACGGGGCCTATAATTCACCCCTCCACTTT
CDR3 protein: CASSLDGAYNSPLHF

V gene: TRBV19
D gene: TRBD1
J gene: TRBJ1-2
clone size: NA
CDR3 DNA: TGTGCCAGTAGGGAGGGGGCCCTCGGAGGCTACACCTTC
CDR3 protein: CASREGALGGYTF

V gene: TRBV5-6
D gene: NA
J gene: TRBJ1-1
clone size: NA
CDR3 DNA: TGTGCCAGCAGCTTAGCAAGCCTGAACACTGAAGCTTTCTTT
CDR3 protein: CASSLASLNTEAFF

V gene: TRBV27
D gene: NA
J gene: TRBJ1-5
clone size: NA
CDR3 DNA: TGTGCCAGATGGAAGGGAATTGGCTTCAATCAGCCCCAGCATTTT
CDR3 protein: CARWKGIGFNQPQHF